These 23 T cell receptor beta chains originate from one sample sequenced in a study of graft-versus-host responses after intestinal transplantation. The data were produced by immunoSEQ multiplex PCR, yet TCRdb's version contains in-frame clones alone and is incomplete. The data show tens of thousands of clones, 89% seen once. Their antigens remain unidentified. The source was unstimulated CD4+ T cells sorted from spleen or lymph node cells, collected before transplant. The receptor set was obtained from a human donor who was the organ donor for an intestinal transplant.

J is TRBJ1-5 and V is TRBV7-2; TRBD1 agrees at 7 bases. Germline CDR1 and CDR2: SGHTA and FQGNSA. After removal of 7 bases from V and 9 bases from J, the junction contained 9 bases not matched to a gene. This CDR3 comprises 13 residues. CDR3 amino acids: CASKDRSPGPQHF. The CDR3 nucleotides read TGTGCCAGCAAGGACAGGTCCCCCGGGCCCCAGCATTTT.

J is TRBJ1-1 and V is TRBV15; possibly TRBD1 for D (6 bases). The CDR3 consists of 15 residues. The germline V gene encodes CDR1 LNHNV and CDR2 YYDKDF (reference sequence). V was pared by 6 bases and J by 4 bases, with 18 bases between. The CDR3 spells CATSTGYREITEAFF. The CDR3 DNA is TGTGCCACCAGTACTGGGTACAGGGAGATCACTGAAGCTTTCTTT.

This clone was observed once. CDR3: CASRLITGGGPYEQYF. As DNA, the CDR3 is TGTGCCAGCAGACTAATCACAGGGGGGGGACCCTACGAGCAGTACTTC. The rearrangement joins TRBV5-8 to TRBJ2-7, with TRBD1 as a possible D gene (8 bases). Germline loops: CDR1 SGHTS, CDR2 YDEGEE. CDR3 length: 16 amino acids. V dropped 5 bases and J dropped 2 bases, with 20 bases sitting between them.

This clone was observed a few times. V usage is TRBV30 and J usage is TRBJ1-4, with D perhaps matching TRBD1 (6 bases). Germline V gene sequence: CDR1 GTSNPN, CDR2 SVGIG (reference sequence). The V end lost 0 bases, the J end lost 4 bases, and 12 bases lay between the germline ends. This CDR3 comprises 15 residues. The CDR3 nucleotides are TGTGCCTGGAGTGTGGGAGACAGGCTTAATGAAAAACTGTTTTTT. Its protein product is CAWSVGDRLNEKLFF.

The chain combines TRBV10-1 with TRBJ2-3, with 7 bases identical to TRBD2. The CDR3 sequence is 15 residues long. With 3 bases clipped from V and 4 bases from J, the junction kept 7 bases outside the gene matches. Germline loops: CDR1 WNHNN, CDR2 SYGVQD (reference sequence). The CDR3 here is CASSDGAGVADTQYF. In DNA, the CDR3 is TGCGCCAGCAGTGATGGTGCGGGAGTGGCAGATACGCAGTATTTT.

The V gene is TRBV5-5, the J gene TRBJ1-3; TRBD1 aligns across 9 bases. Trimming took 2 bases from V and 1 from J; bases not matched to a gene: 13. Germline lookup yields CDR1 SGHKS and CDR2 YYEKEE (reference sequence). The CDR3 runs to 19 residues. The CDR3 region has the DNA TGTGCCAGCAGCTTAAGTCTTCTTTTCGGGACAGGGTCTGGAAACACCATATATTTT. It encodes CASSLSLLFGTGSGNTIYF.

The rearrangement uses TRBV28 and TRBJ2-7, with 8 bases aligning to TRBD1. V was clipped by 4 bases and J by 2 bases; unmatched bases: 4. Germline CDR1 and CDR2: MDHEN and SYDVKM. The CDR3 sequence is 14 residues long. The CDR3 reads CASSYPDRAYEQYF. Here the CDR3 DNA reads TGTGCCAGCAGTTACCCGGACAGGGCCTACGAGCAGTACTTC.

V usage is TRBV10-1 and J usage is TRBJ1-5, with a tentative D call TRBD1 (5 bases). V was trimmed by 3 bases and J by 1 base, leaving 13 bases between them. Germline loops: CDR1 WNHNN, CDR2 SYGVQD (reference sequence). The CDR3 is 16 amino acids. The CDR3 spells CASSESTDESNQPQHF. The CDR3 DNA sequence: TGCGCCAGCAGTGAATCGACAGACGAAAGCAATCAGCCCCAGCATTTT.

This clone was counted once. The J gene is TRBJ2-5, the V gene TRBV11-2, with D maybe TRBD2 (6 bases). CDR1 is SGHAT and CDR2 is FQNNGV in the germline V gene. Trimming stripped 4 bases from V and 11 bases from J, with 20 bases between. The CDR3 is 14 amino acids. This CDR3 reads CASSSPGRLREQYF. The DNA of the CDR3 is TGTGCCAGCAGCTCGCCTGGCCGACTACGGGAGCAGTACTTC.

This chain uses TRBV5-1 with TRBJ2-1; 8 nucleotides match TRBD2. The germline V gene encodes CDR1 SGHRS and CDR2 YFSETQ. Trimming took 4 bases from V and 8 from J; bases not matched to a gene: 14. CDR3 size: 16 residues. The CDR3 DNA reads as TGCGCCAGCAGCACGGCTACCGGGACTAGGTTCTATGAGCAGTTCTTC. Its protein is CASSTATGTRFYEQFF.

The rearrangement links TRBV19 to TRBJ2-6; 10 bases agree with TRBD1. Germline loops: CDR1 LNHDA, CDR2 SQIVND (reference sequence). With 8 bases clipped from V and 2 bases from J, the junction kept 9 bases outside the gene matches. This CDR3 is 17 amino acids long. CDR3 region: CASRTGTGVAGANVLTF. The CDR3 nucleotides are TGTGCCAGTCGTACCGGGACAGGGGTAGCTGGGGCCAACGTCCTGACTTTC.

The genes are TRBV11-2 and TRBJ1-1, with D maybe TRBD1 (5 bases). Germline V gives CDR1 SGHAT, CDR2 FQNNGV. With 1 base removed from V and 2 bases from J, the gap between germline ends came to 11 bases. The CDR3 consists of 15 residues. This chain's CDR3 is CASSLGRQSNTEAFF. CDR3 DNA sequence: TGTGCCAGCAGCTTAGGGCGACAGTCCAACACTGAAGCTTTCTTT.

The chain employs TRBV21-1 and TRBJ1-2; the table's TRBD1 call for D was not verified on the DNA. TRBV21-1 is designated a pseudogene. The CDR3 sequence is 16 residues long. The CDR3 is CASCHPGQLSSYGYTF. CDR3 sequence (DNA): TGTGCCAGCTGTCATCCCGGACAGTTAAGCTCCTATGGCTACACCTTC.

On this clone itself: Its ends do not fully match the called genes, so a read error is possible. This sample includes further DNA sequences coding for the same CDR3. The CDR3 spells CASSPPKGGNTEAFF. CDR3 nucleotides: TGTGCCAGCTCGCCACCGAAGGGAGGGAACACTGAAGCTTTCTTT. The chain has TRBV18 and TRBJ1-1; D is unresolved. The germline V gene has CDR1 KGHSH and CDR2 LQKENI. This CDR3 spans 15 amino acids.

The chain combines TRBV28 with TRBJ2-7; 12 bases match TRBD2. The ends lost 4 bases at V and 2 bases at J; junction bases unmatched: 9. Germline V gives CDR1 MDHEN, CDR2 SYDVKM. The CDR3 totals 17 residues. The CDR3 loop reads CASSSPSASGRAYEQYF. The DNA for the CDR3 is TGTGCCAGCAGTTCCCCGTCCGCTAGCGGGAGGGCCTACGAGCAGTACTTC.

DNA for the CDR3: TGTGCCAGCTCGCGGAATGTGAACACCGGGGAGCTGTTTTTT. As protein: CASSRNVNTGELFF. This chain joins TRBV5-4 and TRBJ2-2; unclear D gene. V was pared by 7 bases and J by 1 base, with 11 bases between. In germline, CDR1 is SGHNT, CDR2 YYREEE (reference sequence). The CDR3 is made up of 14 amino acids.

A few counts support this clone. The V gene is TRBV6-5, the J gene TRBJ1-2; 9 positions match TRBD1. Trimming removed 5 bases from V and 8 bases from J; junction bases left unmatched: 9. The germline CDR1 and CDR2 sequences are MNHEY and SVGAGI. The CDR3 sequence is 14 residues long. CDR3 amino acids: CASSEQGALPGYTF. Written as DNA, the CDR3 is TGTGCCAGCAGTGAACAGGGGGCCCTCCCGGGCTACACCTTC.

The chain uses TRBV11-2 and TRBJ2-7, with D possibly matching TRBD1 (6 bases). Germline CDR1 is SGHAT and CDR2 is FQNNGV. This CDR3 is built from 16 residues. V was cut by 0 bases and J by 0 bases, with 12 bases left in between. This chain's CDR3 is CASSLEAGASSYEQYF. The CDR3 DNA is TGTGCCAGCAGCTTAGAGGCAGGGGCCTCCTCCTACGAGCAGTACTTC.

This sequence joins TRBV29-1 and TRBJ1-5; D may be TRBD1 (6 bases). CDR1 SQVTM and CDR2 ANQGSEA come from the germline V gene. Trimming removed 6 bases from V and 2 bases from J, with 14 bases in between. The CDR3 is 14 amino acids. The DNA of the CDR3 is TGCAGCGTACGGACAGACGGGGGCAATCAGCCCCAGCATTTT. Its protein product is CSVRTDGGNQPQHF.

The table lists this clone with a few counts. J is TRBJ2-7 and V is TRBV5-1; D may be TRBD1 (7 bases). V was cut by 0 bases and J by 0 bases, with 13 bases left in between. The germline CDR1 and CDR2 sequences are SGHRS and YFSETQ. The CDR3 covers 16 residues. CDR3 loop: CASSLGGRDSSYEQYF. CDR3 in DNA: TGCGCCAGCAGCTTGGGGGGGCGGGACAGCTCCTACGAGCAGTACTTC. Full variable domain (remainder filled in from reference TRBV5-1 and TRBJ2-7): KAGVTQTPRYLIKTRGQQVTLSCSPISGHRSVSWYQQTPGQGLQFLFEYFSETQRNKGNFPGRFSGRQFSNSRSEMNVSTLELGDSALYLCASSLGGRDSSYEQYFGPGTRLTVT.

The V gene is TRBV2, the J gene TRBJ2-7, with 9 positions matching TRBD1. The CDR3 consists of 14 residues. Germline-derived CDR1 and CDR2 are SNHLY and FYNNEI. J was trimmed by 2 bases and V by 5 bases; bases with no gene match: 4. CDR3 in DNA: TGTGCCAGCAGTTCGGGACAGGGAGCCTACGAGCAGTACTTC. It encodes CASSSGQGAYEQYF. Drawing the rest from reference TRBV2 and TRBJ2-7, the complete variable domain is EPEVTQTPSHQVTQMGQEVILRCVPISNHLYFYWYRQILGQKVEFLVSFYNNEISEKSEIFDDQFSVERPDGSNFTLKIRSTKLEDSAMYFCASSSGQGAYEQYFGPGTRLTVT.

The rearrangement links TRBV11-2 to TRBJ2-1, with 9 bases identical to TRBD2. This CDR3 contains 16 residues. From germline, CDR1 is SGHAT and CDR2 FQNNGV. Losses at the gene ends were 1 base for V and 9 bases for J; bases not matched to a gene: 10. The CDR3 sequence is CASSLVRSTSGGEQFF. In nucleotides, the CDR3 is TGTGCCAGCAGCTTAGTTCGGTCGACTAGCGGAGGTGAGCAGTTCTTC.

This chain joins TRBV5-1 and TRBJ1-2; D is unclear. Trimming took 0 bases from V and 0 from J, leaving 9 bases between them. Per germline, CDR1 SGHRS and CDR2 YFSETQ. The CDR3 runs 15 residues. The CDR3 spells CASSLVAGANYGYTF. The CDR3 DNA is TGCGCCAGCAGCTTGGTAGCCGGCGCTAACTATGGCTACACCTTC.